This is a list of T cell receptor beta chains from one sample in a study of cytomegalovirus exposure and HLA in healthy donors. The data were produced by immunoSEQ multiplex PCR, yet TCRdb's version contains in-frame clones alone and is incomplete. The data hold some 98,000 clones, with around 90% observed a single time. Sample: PBMCs. The receptors shown here come from a woman in her 30s in good health and CMV-seronegative. Each CDR3 is given with its conserved first and last residue. A D gene is named only where the DNA matches it firmly. Expanded clones are given a class, and other clones once, few, many or no size at all.

cdr3_aa cdr3_nt clone_size v_call d_call j_call
CASSQSGPDTQYF TGTGCCAGCTCACAATCTGGCCCAGATACGCAGTATTTT - TRBV18 - TRBJ2-3
CSVEGQMNTEAFF TGCAGCGTTGAGGGGCAGATGAACACTGAAGCTTTCTTT - TRBV29-1 - TRBJ1-1
CASKILPDSNYGYTF TGTGCCAGCAAGATATTACCGGACAGTAACTATGGCTACACCTTC - TRBV18 - TRBJ1-2
CASSSFPGLYEQYF TGTGCCAGCAGTTCTTTTCCGGGATTATACGAGCAGTACTTC - TRBV28 - TRBJ2-7
CASSRDSQTQETQYF TGTGCCAGCAGCCGGGACAGCCAGACTCAAGAGACCCAGTACTTC once TRBV7-9 TRBD1 TRBJ2-5
CASSLNYPSELFF TGTGCCAGCAGCTTAAACTATCCGTCGGAGCTGTTTTTT - TRBV7-9 - TRBJ2-2
CASSGLTAINQPQHF TGTGCCAGCAGTGGCCTGACAGCTATCAATCAGCCCCAGCATTTT - TRBV2 - TRBJ1-5
CASSEGLIAGGLLSSYNEQFF TGTGCCAGCAGCGAGGGCCTGATAGCGGGGGGCCTACTTAGCTCCTACAATGAGCAGTTCTTC - TRBV9 TRBD2 TRBJ2-1
CASSPGQVSTGELFF TGTGCCAGCAGCCCCGGACAGGTTAGCACCGGGGAGCTGTTTTTT - TRBV7-9 TRBD1 TRBJ2-2
CSAGQGWGMNTEAFF TGCAGCGCCGGACAGGGTTGGGGAATGAACACTGAAGCTTTCTTT - TRBV29-1 TRBD1 TRBJ1-1
CASGAPGTGDNEQFF TGTGCTAGTGGTGCGCCCGGGACAGGGGACAATGAGCAGTTCTTC once TRBV12-5 TRBD1 TRBJ2-1
CASSTRQRANYGYTF TGTGCCAGTAGTACCCGACAGAGAGCTAACTATGGCTACACCTTC - TRBV19 - TRBJ1-2
CASSDQGPNEKLFF TGTGCCAGCAGTGACCAGGGGCCGAATGAAAAACTGTTTTTT - TRBV6-1 - TRBJ1-4
CASSVGQGNTEAFF TGTGCCAGCAGCGTAGGACAGGGGAACACTGAAGCTTTCTTT - TRBV9 TRBD1 TRBJ1-1
CASSQGGTFYEQYF TGTGCCAGCAGCCAAGGAGGCACCTTCTACGAGCAGTACTTC few TRBV14 - TRBJ2-7
CASSLGQGGSIANYGYTF TGTGCCAGCAGCTTAGGACAGGGCGGCTCTATAGCTAACTATGGCTACACCTTC - TRBV11-3 TRBD1 TRBJ1-2
CASSLGLAGGPQFF TGTGCCAGCAGCTTAGGGCTAGCGGGGGGGCCGCAGTTCTTC - TRBV7-9 TRBD2 TRBJ2-1
CASAYTTLSTDTQYF TGTGCCAGCGCGTACACTACGCTATCCACAGATACGCAGTATTTT - TRBV7-6 - TRBJ2-3
CASSSDPNYGYTF TGTGCCAGCAGCTCAGATCCTAACTATGGCTACACCTTC once TRBV7-9 - TRBJ1-2
CAGLGGNTGELFF TGTGCCGGTCTTGGAGGAAACACCGGGGAGCTGTTTTTT once TRBV2 - TRBJ2-2
CASSDDRGELFF TGTGCCAGCAGTGATGACAGGGGCGAACTGTTTTTT - TRBV2 TRBD1 TRBJ1-4
CASSLGLGGADTQYF TGTGCCAGCAGCTTAGGACTAGGCGGTGCGGATACGCAGTATTTT - TRBV7-9 - TRBJ2-3
CASSLTSARGIGNTIYF TGTGCCAGCAGCTTGACTAGTGCCAGGGGGATTGGAAACACCATATATTTT - TRBV5-4 TRBD1 TRBJ1-3
CASSPVREAPYEQYF TGTGCCAGCAGTCCGGTCAGGGAGGCCCCCTACGAGCAGTACTTC - TRBV11-2 - TRBJ2-7
CASSSSGSGSETQYF TGTGCCAGCAGCAGCTCGGGGAGTGGGTCAGAGACCCAGTACTTC - TRBV28 - TRBJ2-5
CASSLSGGPSYEQYF TGTGCCAGCAGCCTTAGCGGGGGGCCCTCCTACGAGCAGTACTTC - TRBV5-4 TRBD2 TRBJ2-7
CAVSPARRAEAFF TGTGCCGTATCGCCCGCTAGGAGGGCTGAAGCTTTCTTT - TRBV6-5 - TRBJ1-1
CAGRGLAGASSSYEQYF TGTGCCGGAAGGGGACTAGCGGGAGCCTCGAGCTCCTACGAGCAGTACTTC few TRBV2 TRBD2 TRBJ2-7
CASSPDSINANTGELFF TGTGCCAGCTCACCGGACAGTATTAACGCGAACACCGGGGAGCTGTTTTTT - TRBV18 - TRBJ2-2
CASRYDSNNQPQHF TGTGCCAGCAGGTACGACAGCAATAATCAGCCCCAGCATTTT - TRBV28 - TRBJ1-5
CASSAQGQSKNIQYF TGTGCCAGCTCGGCGCAGGGACAGAGCAAAAACATTCAGTACTTC - TRBV27 TRBD1 TRBJ2-4
CASSRLDYGYTF TGTGCCAGCAGCAGACTAGACTATGGCTACACCTTC - TRBV28 - TRBJ1-2
CASRRQGEAFF TGTGCCAGCAGGAGACAGGGTGAAGCTTTCTTT - TRBV6-5 TRBD1 TRBJ1-1